This T cell receptor (beta chain) was captured in a study of human T cells and chemical hapten exposure. Overall study: Patients, largely female, had alopecia areata, totalis or universalis. Study-wide results and caveats: Expanded TCRs produced significantly more large CDR3 similarity clusters than controls did.

For this clonotype: As yet, its antigen is unknown.

From the RACE reads, TCRdb called clonotypes with MiXCR, one entry per CDR3 protein. The table lists around 340,000 distinct CDR3 sequences, around 7% of them singletons. The CDR3 sequence is 17 residues long. Germline assignment: CDR1 SGDLS and CDR2 YYNGEE. The V segment lost 1 base and the J segment 3 bases; nucleotides outside the gene matches: 9. The time point is: patch test 1, 2 weeks after DPC sensitization. The treatment denotes: therapeutic diphenylcyclopropenone sensitization with weekly scalp DPC. Total RNA was extracted from unfractionated whole blood. The chain employs TRBV9 and TRBJ2-3, with 9 positions matching TRBD2. The sequencing used whole blood, collected in connection with sensitization to the hapten diphenylcyclopropenone (DPC). The TCR comes from a woman aged 18-29 years with alopecia areata. Some clones in this sample may be carry-over from other donors' samples. The CDR3 coding sequence is TGTGCCAGCAGCGTAAGGGGGGCTAGCGGGGTAACAGATACGCAGTATTTT. Translated, it gives CASSVRGASGVTDTQYF.